This T cell receptor beta chain was identified during a study of T-cell reconstitution after alpha-beta-depleted transplantation in children. Study results and limitations: About two months after transplant, alpha-beta T cells reportedly came from several hundred expanded graft clones. Newly made T cells mostly supplied T-cell counts and diversity one year after transplant. The study traced high day-60 TCRbeta diversity in some patients to surviving recipient T cells and thymic progenitors.

This clonotype was picked up a small number of times. No antigen is known for it. The authors prepared the TCRbeta library with unique molecular identifiers. TCRdb processed the PCR reads anew with MiXCR; each CDR3 protein has one entry. Here the sample spans almost 600,000 distinct CDR3 sequences, roughly a quarter being singletons. Germline trimming cut 3 bases from V and 5 bases from J; bases unmatched to any gene: 3. Germline V gene sequence: CDR1 DFQATT, CDR2 SNEGSKA (reference sequence). The CDR3 is made up of 15 amino acids. This chain links TRBV20-1 with TRBJ2-2, with 13 bases identical to TRBD2. This clonotype originated in a boy under two years old with Wiskott-Aldrich syndrome, due to receive a stem cell transplant. This material consisted of PBMCs, taken before TCRalphabeta/CD19-depleted stem cell transplant. Written as DNA, the CDR3 is TGCAGTGCTAGGGTACTAGCGGGAGGGACCGGGGAGCTGTTTTTT. Its protein product is CSARVLAGGTGELFF.